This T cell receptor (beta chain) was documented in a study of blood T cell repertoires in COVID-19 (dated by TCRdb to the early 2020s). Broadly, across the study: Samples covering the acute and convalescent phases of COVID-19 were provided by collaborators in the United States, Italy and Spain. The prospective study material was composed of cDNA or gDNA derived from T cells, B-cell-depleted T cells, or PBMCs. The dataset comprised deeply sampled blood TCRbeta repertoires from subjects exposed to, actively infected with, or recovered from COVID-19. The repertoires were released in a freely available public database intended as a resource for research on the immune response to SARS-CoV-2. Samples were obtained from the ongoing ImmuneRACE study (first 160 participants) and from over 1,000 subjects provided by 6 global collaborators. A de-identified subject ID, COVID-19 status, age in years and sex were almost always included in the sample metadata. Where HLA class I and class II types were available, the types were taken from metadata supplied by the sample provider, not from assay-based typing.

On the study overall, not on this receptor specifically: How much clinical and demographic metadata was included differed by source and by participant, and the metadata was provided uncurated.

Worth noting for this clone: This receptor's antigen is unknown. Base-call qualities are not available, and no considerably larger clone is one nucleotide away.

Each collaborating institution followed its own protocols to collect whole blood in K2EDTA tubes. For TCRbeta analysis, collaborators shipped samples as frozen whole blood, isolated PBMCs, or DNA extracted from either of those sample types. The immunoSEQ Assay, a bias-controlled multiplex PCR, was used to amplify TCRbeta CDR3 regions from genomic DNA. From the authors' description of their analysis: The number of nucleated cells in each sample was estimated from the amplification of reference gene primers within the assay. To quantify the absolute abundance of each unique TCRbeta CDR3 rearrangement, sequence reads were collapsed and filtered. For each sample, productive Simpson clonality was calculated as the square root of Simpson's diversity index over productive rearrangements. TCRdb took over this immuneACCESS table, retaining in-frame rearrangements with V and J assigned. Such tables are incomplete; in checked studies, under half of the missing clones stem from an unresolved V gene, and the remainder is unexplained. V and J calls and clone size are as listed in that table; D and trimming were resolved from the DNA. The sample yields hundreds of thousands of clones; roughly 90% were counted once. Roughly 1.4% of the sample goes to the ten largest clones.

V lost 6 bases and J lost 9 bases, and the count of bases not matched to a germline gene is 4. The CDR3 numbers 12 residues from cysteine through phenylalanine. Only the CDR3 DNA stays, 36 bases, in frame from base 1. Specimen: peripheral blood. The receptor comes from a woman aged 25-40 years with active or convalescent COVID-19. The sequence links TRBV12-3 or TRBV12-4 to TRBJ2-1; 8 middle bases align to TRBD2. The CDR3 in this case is CASSGGGGEQFF. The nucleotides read TGTGCCAGCAGCGGGGGGGGTGGTGAGCAGTTCTTC.